This TCR beta chain was found in a study of control samples from healthy donors and cancer patients. This table comes from immunoSEQ multiplex PCR, and its TCRdb copy is limited to in-frame clones, with some not included. The sample yields some 120,000 clones, around 90% seen once. V dropped 11 bases and J dropped 2 bases, with 16 bases sitting between them. The CDR3 is made up of 13 amino acids. Germline values: CDR1 ENHRY, CDR2 SYGVKD. This clonotype originated in a man younger than 35 in good health. The source material was blood. The chain is built from TRBV10-3 and TRBJ2-7; D is possibly TRBD1 (6 bases). The CDR3 nucleotides read TGTGCCCCGAGGAACAGGGCCCCCTACGAGCAGTACTTC. Translating gives CAPRNRAPYEQYF.